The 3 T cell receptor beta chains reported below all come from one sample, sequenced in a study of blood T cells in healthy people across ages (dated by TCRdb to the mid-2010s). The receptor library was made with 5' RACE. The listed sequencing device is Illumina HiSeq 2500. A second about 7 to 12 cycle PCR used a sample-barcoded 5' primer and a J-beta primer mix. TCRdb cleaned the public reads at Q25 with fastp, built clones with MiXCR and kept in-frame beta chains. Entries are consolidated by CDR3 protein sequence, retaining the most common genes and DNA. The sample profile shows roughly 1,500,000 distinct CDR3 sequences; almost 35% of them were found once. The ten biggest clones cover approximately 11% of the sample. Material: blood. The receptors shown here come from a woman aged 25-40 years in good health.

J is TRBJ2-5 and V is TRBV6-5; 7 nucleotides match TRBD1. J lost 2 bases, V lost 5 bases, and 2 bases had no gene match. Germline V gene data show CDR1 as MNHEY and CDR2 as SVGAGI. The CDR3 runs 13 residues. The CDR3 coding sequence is TGTGCCAGCAGTGGACAGGTTCAAGAGACCCAGTACTTC. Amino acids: CASSGQVQETQYF.

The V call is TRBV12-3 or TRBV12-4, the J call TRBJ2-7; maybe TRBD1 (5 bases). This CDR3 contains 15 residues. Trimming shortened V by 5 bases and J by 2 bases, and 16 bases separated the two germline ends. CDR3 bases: TGTGCCAGCAGTCCAGGGTCCACGAGTGCCTACGAGCAGTACTTC. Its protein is CASSPGSTSAYEQYF.

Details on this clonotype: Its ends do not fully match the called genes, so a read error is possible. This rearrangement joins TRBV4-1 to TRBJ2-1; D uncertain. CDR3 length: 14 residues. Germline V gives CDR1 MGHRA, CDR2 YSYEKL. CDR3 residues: CASSQALPPNEQFF. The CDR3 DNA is TGTGCCAGCAGCCAAGCCCTACCTCCTAATGAGCAGTTCTTC.